This T cell receptor beta chain was profiled in a study of shared clonotypes between healthy human individuals. Clones were read by immunoSEQ multiplex PCR, and TCRdb kept only the in-frame ones, dropping some. The sample records about 490,000 clones, 78% being singletons. Trimming pared 1 base from V and 6 bases from J, leaving 5 bases between. CDR3 length equals 11 residues. Germline V gene sequence: CDR1 SGHRS, CDR2 YFSETQ. The V and J genes are TRBV5-1 and TRBJ2-7, with D uncertain. The sample comprised PBMCs. The source is a woman aged 40 to 55 in good health. Some clones in this sample may be carry-over from other donors' samples. CDR3 coding DNA: TGCGCCAGCAGCTTGCCGGGCGAGCAGTACTTC. The encoded protein is CASSLPGEQYF. Looking up the rest from reference TRBV5-1 and TRBJ2-7 gives the full variable domain: KAGVTQTPRYLIKTRGQQVTLSCSPISGHRSVSWYQQTPGQGLQFLFEYFSETQRNKGNFPGRFSGRQFSNSRSEMNVSTLELGDSALYLCASSLPGEQYFGPGTRLTVT.